This TCR beta chain was identified in a study of graft-versus-host responses after intestinal transplantation. Study details: Recipients were given multivisceral, liver-intestinal, or isolated intestinal transplants. Among the recipients, all got anti-thymocyte globulin induction and then tacrolimus and steroids for 3 to 4 years.

As regards this clone: The antigen remains undetermined.

The CDR3 contains 15 residues. Germline V gives CDR1 MNHEY, CDR2 SVGAGI. Between the trimmed V and J ends, which lost 0 bases and 0 bases, there was a span of 9 bases. Broader study findings: Ileal or blood samples showed some GvH clones first, and such clones were also found in recipient marrow. Some patients had graft-donor T cell macrochimerism. In their allografts, the ratios of graft-versus-host to host-versus-graft T cell clones were high.

The protocol was immunoSEQ multiplex PCR, while the TCRdb copy is restricted to in-frame clones and leaves out a portion. The sample holds about 47,000 clones; 90% to 95% are singletons and the top ten take 5% to 7%. The chain uses TRBV6-5 and TRBJ2-7; D is perhaps TRBD2 (6 bases). The source of this sequence is a human patient who received an intestinal transplant, so some T cells may come from the graft donor. The sample here was PBMCs, taken about 790 days after a first intestinal transplant, on the day of a second. DNA of the CDR3: TGTGCCAGCAGTTACTCTACGGGAGACTCCTACGAGCAGTACTTC. This codes for CASSYSTGDSYEQYF.